The TCR beta chain under discussion was sequenced for a study of T cells in Graves' hyperthyroidism and ophthalmopathy. Background on the study: Peripheral blood was collected at initial diagnosis, before any treatment.

There were TCR beta CDR3 regions amplified from RNA transcripts. HTBI primers drove first-round RT-PCR of the TCR CDR3. TCRdb processed the multiplex PCR reads anew with MiXCR; each CDR3 protein has one entry. The sample gives roughly 420,000 distinct CDR3 sequences, around a sixth of which show up once; 13% to 15% is in the top ten. This clonotype was counted between two and nine times. Its antigen is unidentified. Trimming removed 8 bases at V and 2 bases at J, with 7 bases between. This CDR3 has 11 residues. CDR1 is MNHNS, CDR2 SASEGT, per germline. Study results and limitations: The model made its ophthalmopathy prediction, and onset followed a median about 6.8 months later.

The rearrangement uses TRBV6-1 and TRBJ2-7; D is unclear. The sequence came from a woman under 30 with Graves' hyperthyroidism. Source material: blood. Here the CDR3 DNA reads TGTGCCAGCGGGTTACCCTACGAGCAGTACTTC. It translates to CASGLPYEQYF.